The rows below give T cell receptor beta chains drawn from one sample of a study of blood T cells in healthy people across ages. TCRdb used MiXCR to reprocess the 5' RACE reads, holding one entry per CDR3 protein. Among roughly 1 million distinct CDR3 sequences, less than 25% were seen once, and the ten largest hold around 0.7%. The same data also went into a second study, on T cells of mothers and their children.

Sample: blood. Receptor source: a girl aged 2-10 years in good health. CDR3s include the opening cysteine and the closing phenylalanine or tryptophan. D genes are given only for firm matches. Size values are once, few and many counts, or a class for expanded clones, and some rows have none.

CDR3 DNA: TGTGCCAGCAGGCTAACTAGCCAGGGAAGCGTCGGCGGGGAGCTGTTTTTT
CDR3 protein: CASRLTSQGSVGGELFF
clone size: few
D gene: NA
V gene: TRBV7-6
J gene: TRBJ2-2

CDR3 DNA: TGCGCCAGCAGCTTGGATATGGGACTAGCTTCCACAGATACGCAGTATTTT
CDR3 protein: CASSLDMGLASTDTQYF
clone size: NA
D gene: TRBD2
V gene: TRBV5-1
J gene: TRBJ2-3

CDR3 DNA: TGTGCCAGCACGGAAAGTGGGGCTAGCTCCTACAATGAGCAGTTCTTC
CDR3 protein: CASTESGASSYNEQFF
clone size: NA
D gene: NA
V gene: TRBV9
J gene: TRBJ2-1

CDR3 DNA: TGTGCCAGCAGCTTTCGGGTCTATGAGCAGTTCTTC
CDR3 protein: CASSFRVYEQFF
clone size: NA
D gene: NA
V gene: TRBV7-2
J gene: TRBJ2-1

CDR3 DNA: TGCAGTGCTAGAGAGGGGGGAGAGCAGTTCTTC
CDR3 protein: CSAREGGEQFF
clone size: NA
D gene: NA
V gene: TRBV20-1
J gene: TRBJ2-1

CDR3 DNA: TGTGCCAGCAGTTATTCTTCGGGGGCCCTCAATGAGCAGTTCTTC
CDR3 protein: CASSYSSGALNEQFF
clone size: NA
D gene: NA
V gene: TRBV6-5
J gene: TRBJ2-1

CDR3 DNA: TGCGCCAGCAGCTTGGAAGGGGGAAGTAATGAAAAACTGTTTTTT
CDR3 protein: CASSLEGGSNEKLFF
clone size: few
D gene: NA
V gene: TRBV5-1
J gene: TRBJ1-4

CDR3 DNA: TGTGCCATTAGACGACAGGTTCAAGAGACCCAGTACTTC
CDR3 protein: CAIRRQVQETQYF
clone size: NA
D gene: NA
V gene: TRBV10-3
J gene: TRBJ2-5

CDR3 DNA: TGTGCCAGCTCCCAGGAGGGCCAGCCCCAGCATTTT
CDR3 protein: CASSQEGQPQHF
clone size: many
D gene: NA
V gene: TRBV3-1
J gene: TRBJ1-5

CDR3 DNA: TGTGCCAGCAGGGATTCGGGAGTAGAGACCCAGTACTTC
CDR3 protein: CASRDSGVETQYF
clone size: NA
D gene: NA
V gene: TRBV7-3
J gene: TRBJ2-5

CDR3 DNA: TGCAGCTCCCGAGTGGGGGCCGGAGAGACCCAGTACTTC
CDR3 protein: CSSRVGAGETQYF
clone size: few
D gene: NA
V gene: TRBV29-1
J gene: TRBJ2-5

CDR3 DNA: TGTGCCAGCAGGCAGGGGTTATCCAAAAACATTCAGTACTTC
CDR3 protein: CASRQGLSKNIQYF
clone size: NA
D gene: NA
V gene: TRBV12-3/TRBV12-4
J gene: TRBJ2-4

CDR3 DNA: TGTGCCAGCAGCTTCAGGGGTCAAGGCTACACCTTC
CDR3 protein: CASSFRGQGYTF
clone size: NA
D gene: NA
V gene: TRBV7-9
J gene: TRBJ1-2

CDR3 DNA: TGCGCCAGCAGCCCACGGACTAGCGGGGGGATGAGCAATGAGCAGTTCTTC
CDR3 protein: CASSPRTSGGMSNEQFF
clone size: NA
D gene: TRBD2
V gene: TRBV5-1
J gene: TRBJ2-1

CDR3 DNA: TGTGCCAGCAGCCTGGGGCCCGGGACGCGTAATGAAAAACTGTTTTTT
CDR3 protein: CASSLGPGTRNEKLFF
clone size: few
D gene: NA
V gene: TRBV7-2
J gene: TRBJ1-4

CDR3 DNA: TGTGCCAGCAGCTTATCGGGACATACTACGGAGACCCAGTACTTC
CDR3 protein: CASSLSGHTTETQYF
clone size: NA
D gene: NA
V gene: TRBV7-3
J gene: TRBJ2-5